One and the same sample provided the 18 T cell receptor beta chains below, sequenced in a study of blood T cell repertoires in COVID-19. This table comes from immunoSEQ multiplex PCR, and its TCRdb copy is limited to in-frame clones, with some not included. This sample has around 280,000 clones, with about 90% found just once. Sample: peripheral blood. Every receptor here comes from a woman aged 50 to 60 who had recovered from COVID-19.

This rearrangement joins TRBV24-1 to TRBJ1-2; TRBD1 is a possible D gene (6 bases). The CDR3 runs to 14 residues. In germline, CDR1 is KGHDR, CDR2 SFDVKD. Trimming took 4 bases from V and 7 from J, leaving 15 bases between them. The DNA for the CDR3 is TGTGCCACCAGTGAGGGTAGGCAGGGGTTTGGCTACACCTTC. It codes for CATSEGRQGFGYTF.

This chain connects TRBV5-1 to TRBJ2-2; 9 bases fit TRBD2. The germline V gene encodes CDR1 SGHRS and CDR2 YFSETQ. The junction had 6 bases not matched to a gene; V was cut back by 1 base and J by 5 bases. The CDR3 consists of 16 residues. The CDR3 coding sequence is TGCGCCAGCAGCTTGATAGCGGGAGCATCAACCGGGGAGCTGTTTTTT. Its translation is CASSLIAGASTGELFF.

The genes are TRBV7-2 and TRBJ1-2; tentative D call: TRBD1 (6 bases). Between the trimmed V and J ends, which lost 1 base and 4 bases, there was a span of 13 bases. CDR3 length equals 15 residues. In germline, CDR1 is SGHTA, CDR2 FQGNSA. Here the CDR3 reads CASSLDSAGAYGYTF. CDR3 coding DNA: TGTGCCAGCAGCTTAGATAGTGCAGGGGCCTATGGCTACACCTTC.

The chain uses TRBV27 and TRBJ2-1; 7 bases agree with TRBD1. The CDR3 is made up of 15 amino acids. Germline assignment: CDR1 MNHEY and CDR2 SMNVEV (reference sequence). The V segment lost 6 bases and the J segment 6 bases; nucleotides outside the gene matches: 11. CDR3 loop: CASRKRGQIVNEQFF. As DNA, the CDR3 is TGTGCCAGCAGAAAAAGGGGGCAAATTGTCAATGAGCAGTTCTTC.

The V call is TRBV5-4, the J call TRBJ1-1, with D tentatively TRBD1 (5 bases). With 0 bases removed from V and 1 base from J, the gap between germline ends came to 7 bases. Per the germline V gene, CDR1 is SGHNT and CDR2 is YYREEE (reference sequence). This CDR3 region has 14 residues. This CDR3 reads CASSLVQANTEAFF. CDR3 bases: TGTGCCAGCAGCTTGGTACAGGCGAACACTGAAGCTTTCTTT.

The chain employs TRBV6-1 and TRBJ1-2; TRBD1 is a possible D gene (5 bases). V lost 2 bases to trimming and J lost 7 bases, with 11 bases between them. The CDR3 runs 13 residues. The germline gives CDR1 MNHNS, CDR2 SASEGT. The CDR3 DNA follows: TGTGCCAGCAGTGAAATCGACAGTTTTGGCTACACCTTC. Translating gives CASSEIDSFGYTF.

This clone came up a few times. This chain uses TRBV6-1 with TRBJ1-6; perhaps TRBD1 as D (6 bases). V was pared by 2 bases and J by 10 bases, with 21 bases between. Germline CDR1 is MNHNS and CDR2 is SASEGT. This CDR3 has 17 amino acids. DNA for the CDR3: TGTGCCAGCAGTGAATATCCGACAGGAGGTAATACGTCACCCCTCCACTTT. Translating gives CASSEYPTGGNTSPLHF.

This sequence joins TRBV24-1 and TRBJ2-7, with 7 bases matching TRBD1. The CDR3 has 13 residues. The ends lost 5 bases at V and 1 base at J; junction bases unmatched: 1. Germline CDR1 and CDR2: KGHDR and SFDVKD. CDR3 sequence reads: CATSGDSSYEQYF. In DNA, the CDR3 is TGTGCCACCAGTGGGGACAGTTCCTACGAGCAGTACTTC.

This rearrangement joins TRBV4-3 to TRBJ2-6, with D perhaps TRBD1 (6 bases). This CDR3 is 18 amino acids long. Germline V gives CDR1 LGHNA, CDR2 YSLEER. V lost 0 bases and J 0 bases, leaving 12 bases between the germline ends. In DNA form, the CDR3 reads TGCGCCAGCAGCCAAGATCCGGGACACAGCTCTGGGGCCAACGTCCTGACTTTC. This codes for CASSQDPGHSSGANVLTF.

The table lists this clone with a count of one. The chain carries TRBV15 and TRBJ2-7; D unresolved. V lost 0 bases and J 4 bases, leaving 7 bases between the germline ends. The CDR3 covers 13 residues. Germline V gene lookup returns CDR1 LNHNV and CDR2 YYDKDF (reference sequence). The chain's CDR3 is CATSRDFRYEQYF. CDR3 coding DNA: TGTGCCACCAGCAGAGATTTCAGGTACGAGCAGTACTTC.

V is TRBV14 and J is TRBJ1-5; D unresolved. Trimming took 4 bases from V and 3 from J, leaving 7 bases between them. The CDR3 is 13 residues long. Looked up from germline, CDR1 is SGHDN and CDR2 is FVKESK. The CDR3 region is CASSLGINQPQHF. CDR3 DNA sequence: TGTGCCAGCAGCCTTGGCATCAATCAGCCCCAGCATTTT. Using reference TRBV14 and TRBJ1-5 for the parts outside the CDR3, the full variable domain is EAGVTQFPSHSVIEKGQTVTLRCDPISGHDNLYWYRRVMGKEIKFLLHFVKESKQDESGMPNNRFLAERTGGTYSTLKVQPAELEDSGVYFCASSLGINQPQHFGDGTRLSIL.

DNA for the CDR3: TGTGCCAGCAGCTTAGGGGAGGGGGAACCTGGAAACACCATATATTTT. Translation gives CASSLGEGEPGNTIYF. The rearrangement links TRBV5-4 to TRBJ1-3, with a tentative D call TRBD1 (6 bases). Trimming took 2 bases from V and 2 from J, leaving 14 bases between them. Germline V gene sequence: CDR1 SGHNT, CDR2 YYREEE (reference sequence). This CDR3 comprises 16 residues.

The J gene is TRBJ1-1, the V gene TRBV9, with TRBD1 matching 9 bases. After removal of 0 bases from V and 5 bases from J, the junction contained 5 bases not matched to a gene. The germline gives CDR1 SGDLS, CDR2 YYNGEE. The CDR3 spans 15 residues. This CDR3 reads CASSVALTGGTEAFF. The CDR3, as DNA: TGTGCCAGCAGCGTAGCCCTGACAGGGGGGACTGAAGCTTTCTTT.

In nucleotides, the CDR3 is TGTGCCAGCAGCTTAGGGCTAGCGGGGGTCTTGACGAACACCGGGGAGCTGTTTTTT. Translated, it gives CASSLGLAGVLTNTGELFF. The J gene is TRBJ2-2, the V gene TRBV7-9; 10 bases match TRBD2. The CDR3 is 19 residues long. Germline values: CDR1 SEHNR, CDR2 FQNEAQ (reference sequence). J was trimmed by 0 bases and V by 1 base; bases with no gene match: 8.

The chain carries TRBV5-8 and TRBJ2-6, with 9 nucleotides matching TRBD1. J was trimmed by 0 bases and V by 2 bases; bases with no gene match: 3. The germline V gene has CDR1 SGHTS and CDR2 YDEGEE. The CDR3 runs 17 residues. CDR3 loop: CASSFDRGYSGANVLTF. CDR3 DNA: TGTGCCAGCAGCTTCGACAGGGGGTACTCTGGGGCCAACGTCCTGACTTTC.

The CDR3 is CASSLVGPFGAEQFF. CDR3 coding DNA: TGTGCCAGCAGCTTAGTAGGTCCGTTTGGGGCTGAGCAGTTCTTC. The genes are TRBV7-9 and TRBJ2-1; TRBD1 might be the D (5 bases). CDR3 length equals 15 residues. Germline loops: CDR1 SEHNR, CDR2 FQNEAQ (reference sequence). With 1 base removed from V and 9 bases from J, the gap between germline ends came to 16 bases. The full variable domain, with the rest looked up from reference TRBV7-9 and TRBJ2-1, is DTGVSQNPRHKITKRGQNVTFRCDPISEHNRLYWYRQTLGQGPEFLTYFQNEAQLEKSRLLSDRFSAERPKGSFSTLEIQRTEQGDSAMYLCASSLVGPFGAEQFFGPGTRLTVL.

The chain is built from TRBV2 and TRBJ1-2, with D tentatively TRBD1 (5 bases). This CDR3 is built from 13 residues. Between the trimmed V and J ends, which lost 3 bases and 8 bases, there was a span of 13 bases. Germline V gene lookup returns CDR1 SNHLY and CDR2 FYNNEI. Here the CDR3 reads CASSDPQGRGYTF. The CDR3 region has the DNA TGTGCCAGCAGTGATCCCCAGGGAAGAGGCTACACCTTC.

The chain uses TRBV27 and TRBJ1-2; maybe TRBD1 (5 bases). V lost 5 bases and J lost 4, with 11 bases in between. The germline V gene encodes CDR1 MNHEY and CDR2 SMNVEV (reference sequence). The CDR3 totals 13 residues. The DNA of the CDR3 is TGTGCCAGCAGTCCACGACAGTCCTATGGCTACACCTTC. This sequence encodes CASSPRQSYGYTF.